What follows are 9 T cell receptor beta chains derived from one specimen sequenced in a study of Ad26.COV2.S vaccination and SARS-CoV-2 variants. Treatment reported: roughly 20 received Ad26.COV2.S at low or high dose, single or two shots; a few received placebo; per-sample allocation not given. Specimens were obtained on day 63 following the first vaccine or placebo injection. The protocol was immunoSEQ multiplex PCR, while the TCRdb copy is restricted to in-frame clones and leaves out a portion. Among roughly 680,000 clones listed, roughly nine tenths were seen once. This specimen consisted of peripheral blood, obtained in a trial of Ad26.COV2.S vaccine versus placebo. Receptors were obtained from a person between 18 and 65 years old who received the Ad26.COV2.S COVID-19 vaccine or a placebo.

This chain links TRBV7-9 with TRBJ1-4; D may be TRBD1 (6 bases). With 5 bases removed from V and 5 bases from J, the gap between germline ends came to 12 bases. Germline values: CDR1 SEHNR, CDR2 FQNEAQ (reference sequence). The CDR3 length is 14 residues. CDR3 DNA sequence: TGTGCCAGCAGCGCCGGGGGCTCCAATGAAAAACTGTTTTTT. Translating it yields CASSAGGSNEKLFF.

The V and J genes are TRBV18 and TRBJ2-3; weak D call: TRBD2 (7 bases). The germline V gene has CDR1 KGHSH and CDR2 LQKENI. The germline V and J ends were trimmed by 0 bases and 2 bases, with 9 bases remaining between them. This CDR3 has 15 amino acids. This CDR3 reads CASSPPAGATDTQYF. DNA for the CDR3: TGTGCCAGCTCACCACCGGCGGGGGCCACAGATACGCAGTATTTT.

V gene TRBV5-4 combines with J gene TRBJ2-3, with TRBD1 identical over 8 bases. Germline V gene sequence: CDR1 SGHNT, CDR2 YYREEE (reference sequence). The CDR3 covers 16 residues. V was pared by 1 base and J by 1 base, with 5 bases of the junction left unmatched. The CDR3 here is CASSLRTGLGTDTQYF. CDR3 DNA: TGTGCCAGCAGCTTGAGGACAGGGCTAGGCACAGATACGCAGTATTTT.

The chain uses TRBV4-2 and TRBJ1-3; no firm D call. Between the trimmed V and J ends, which lost 0 bases and 4 bases, there was a span of 13 bases. CDR3 length: 16 residues. Germline lookup yields CDR1 LGHNA and CDR2 YNFKEQ. CDR3: CASSQDRERAGNTIYF. The CDR3 coding sequence is TGTGCCAGCAGCCAAGATCGTGAACGCGCCGGAAACACCATATATTTT.

This chain links TRBV20-1 with TRBJ1-2; tentative D call: TRBD1 (5 bases). The germline V and J ends were trimmed by 3 bases and 4 bases, with 6 bases remaining between them. Germline values: CDR1 DFQATT, CDR2 SNEGSKA (reference sequence). The CDR3 is made up of 11 amino acids. Here the CDR3 DNA reads TGCAGTGCTAGGGGGGGCTATGGCTACACCTTC. Its protein product is CSARGGYGYTF.

The chain has TRBV6-2 or TRBV6-3 and TRBJ2-3, with 8 bases fitting TRBD2. J lost 1 base, V lost 0 bases, and 3 bases had no gene match. CDR1 is MNHEY and CDR2 is SVGEGT in the germline V gene. The CDR3 loop spans 16 amino acids. The CDR3: CASSYSLAGRTDTQYF. CDR3 nucleotides: TGTGCCAGCAGTTACTCTTTAGCGGGACGCACAGATACGCAGTATTTT.

The chain employs TRBV30 and TRBJ1-4; possible D gene TRBD1, 5 bases. The V end lost 5 bases, the J end lost 3 bases, and 10 bases lay between the germline ends. CDR1 is GTSNPN, CDR2 SVGIG, per germline (reference sequence). The CDR3 spans 13 residues. For the CDR3, the DNA is TGTGCCTGGCAGGGTGCAGCTAATGAAAAACTGTTTTTT. Amino acid sequence: CAWQGAANEKLFF. Combining the CDR3 with reference TRBV30 and TRBJ1-4 gives the whole variable domain SQTIHQWPATLVQPVGSPLSLECTVEGTSNPNLYWYRQAAGRGLQLLFYSVGIGQISSEVPQNLSASRPQDRQFILSSKKLLLSDSGFYLCAWQGAANEKLFFGSGTQLSVL.

The J gene is TRBJ2-2, the V gene TRBV13; D unresolved. Germline V CDR1 and CDR2: PRHDT, FYEKMQ (reference sequence). This CDR3 is built from 16 residues. Trimming removed 4 bases from V and 4 bases from J, with 16 bases in between. CDR3 region: CASSYALRDGTGELFF. The CDR3 DNA reads as TGTGCCAGCAGCTATGCATTAAGGGATGGCACCGGGGAGCTGTTTTTT. Supplemented by reference TRBV13 and TRBJ2-2, the full variable domain reads AAGVIQSPRHLIKEKRETATLKCYPIPRHDTVYWYQQGPGQDPQFLISFYEKMQSDKGSIPDRFSAQQFSDYHSELNMSSLELGDSALYFCASSYALRDGTGELFFGEGSRLTVL.

J is TRBJ1-4 and V is TRBV3-1 (or the pseudogene TRBV3-2); D uncertain. The V end lost 4 bases, the J end lost 1 base, and 7 bases lay between the germline ends. CDR3 length: 14 residues. CDR1 is LGHDT and CDR2 is YNNKEL in the germline V gene (reference sequence). CDR3 nucleotides: TGTGCCAGCAGCCCGAGAGGAACTAATGAAAAACTGTTTTTT. Translation: CASSPRGTNEKLFF.